This entry features one TCR beta chain sequence. Antigen unknown. Only in-frame clones appear in the TCRdb table, and some are missing; sequencing was by immunoSEQ multiplex PCR. The repertoire holds about 680,000 clones, with about 90% as singletons. CDR1 and CDR2 from the germline V gene are MNHEY and SVGAGI. This CDR3 region has 13 residues. The V end lost 0 bases, the J end lost 3 bases, and 6 bases lay between the germline ends. Regarding treatment: some 20 received Ad26.COV2.S at low or high dose, single or two shots; 5 received placebo; per-sample allocation not given. Specimens were obtained on day 63 following the first vaccine or placebo injection. This record comes from a study of Ad26.COV2.S vaccination and SARS-CoV-2 variants. Overall study: This donor came from the COV1001 trial of Ad26.COV2.S. Intramuscular Ad26.COV2.S at 5x10^10 or 1x10^11 viral particles. The study, taken as a whole, reports: Among vaccine recipients, spike-specific TCR breadth exceeded that of placebo recipients. It was found that vaccine and placebo recipients had similar non-spike TCR breadth.

The sequence derives from a person aged 18-60 years who received the Ad26.COV2.S COVID-19 vaccine or a placebo. The chain employs TRBV6-5 and TRBJ2-7, with unresolved D. The material sequenced was peripheral blood, taken in a trial of Ad26.COV2.S vaccine versus placebo. CDR3 bases: TGTGCCAGCAGTTACTCCCCAAGCTACGAGCAGTACTTC. Translation gives CASSYSPSYEQYF.